Below, 29 T cell receptor beta chains from the same sample are listed, as sequenced in a study of shared clonotypes between healthy human individuals. The protocol was immunoSEQ multiplex PCR, while the TCRdb copy is restricted to in-frame clones and leaves out a portion. The sample has approximately 1.4 million clones, around 98% seen once. The sample was naive CD4+ T cells sorted from blood. Documented subset: CD45RA+ positively selected. Every receptor here comes from a man between 25 and 39 years old in good health.

The J gene is TRBJ2-3, the V gene TRBV28, with 7 bases lining up with TRBD1. The ends lost 10 bases at V and 0 bases at J; junction bases unmatched: 16. Germline loops: CDR1 MDHEN, CDR2 SYDVKM. This CDR3 has 17 residues. CDR3 coding DNA: TGTGCCACCGTCCGAGGGGGCTTGCGGGCCAGCACAGATACGCAGTATTTT. Protein sequence: CATVRGGLRASTDTQYF.

V gene TRBV9 combines with J gene TRBJ1-1; D is perhaps TRBD1 (5 bases). Per germline, CDR1 SGDLS and CDR2 YYNGEE. CDR3 length: 16 residues. V shed 3 bases and J shed 7 bases, with 22 bases lying between them. The CDR3 is CASSADGGTDIFEAFF. The CDR3 region has the DNA TGTGCCAGCAGCGCGGATGGGGGGACGGACATTTTTGAAGCTTTCTTT.

This rearrangement joins TRBV7-2 to TRBJ2-7; 7 bases are a match to TRBD2. This CDR3 has 12 amino acids. Trimming cost V 5 bases and J 6 bases; bases outside gene matches: 4. Per germline, CDR1 SGHTA and CDR2 FQGNSA. CDR3 nucleotides: TGTGCCAGCAGCCCGAGGGAGGGCGAGCAGTACTTC. Its translation: CASSPREGEQYF.

The rearrangement links TRBV4-1 to TRBJ1-2, with a tentative D call TRBD1 (5 bases). This CDR3 spans 15 amino acids. V lost 0 bases, J lost 12 bases, and 20 bases lay in between. Germline lookup yields CDR1 MGHRA and CDR2 YSYEKL. The CDR3 sequence is CASSQDQGAGRVNTF. CDR3 nucleotides: TGCGCCAGCAGCCAAGATCAGGGAGCAGGGAGGGTAAACACCTTC.

The chain has TRBV6-6 and TRBJ2-3; D call uncertain. The CDR3 consists of 16 residues. Germline values: CDR1 MNHNY, CDR2 SVGAGI (reference sequence). Deletions cut 0 bases from V and 2 bases from J, with 12 bases between. Here the CDR3 DNA reads TGTGCCAGCAGTTACTCGCTCACCCTACCCACAGATACGCAGTATTTT. It codes for CASSYSLTLPTDTQYF.

This clone was observed a few times. Other nucleotide sequences in the sample specify the same CDR3. The rearrangement uses TRBV19 and TRBJ2-2; no definite D call. The germline V gene encodes CDR1 LNHDA and CDR2 SQIVND (reference sequence). The V gene lost 6 bases and the J gene lost 4 bases, with 6 bases spanning the gap. CDR3 length equals 12 residues. CDR3 bases: TGTGCCAGTAGCATTGTCACCGGGGAGCTGTTTTTT. Its protein is CASSIVTGELFF.

V usage is TRBV18 and J usage is TRBJ2-1; the match to TRBD2 covers 7 bases. Germline trimming cut 4 bases from V and 4 bases from J; bases unmatched to any gene: 10. In germline, CDR1 is KGHSH, CDR2 LQKENI. The CDR3 is 16 residues long. Here the CDR3 DNA reads TGTGCCAGCTCACTGGCGGGAGAGGTGGGTTACAATGAGCAGTTCTTC. This codes for CASSLAGEVGYNEQFF.

The chain has TRBV16 and TRBJ2-2; TRBD1 might be the D (6 bases). Germline loops: CDR1 KGHSY, CDR2 FQNENV. CDR3 size: 15 residues. Trimming left V 0 bases short and J 4 bases short, with 9 bases between. CDR3 loop: CASSQSGRGTGELFF. The CDR3 nucleotides are TGTGCCAGCAGCCAATCGGGCAGGGGCACCGGGGAGCTGTTTTTT.

V gene TRBV28 combines with J gene TRBJ1-5; D is perhaps TRBD1 (5 bases). The CDR3 loop spans 15 amino acids. V dropped 6 bases and J dropped 0 bases, with 12 bases sitting between them. In germline, CDR1 is MDHEN, CDR2 SYDVKM. CDR3 DNA: TGTGCCAGCAGCCCTGGGACGGCTAGCAATCAGCCCCAGCATTTT. Translated, it gives CASSPGTASNQPQHF.

This rearrangement joins TRBV11-1 to TRBJ2-1, with TRBD2 matching 13 bases. The J segment lost 15 bases and the V segment lost 1 base, leaving 12 bases of the junction unmatched. The germline V gene encodes CDR1 SGHAT and CDR2 FQDESV (reference sequence). CDR3 length: 16 amino acids. For the CDR3, the DNA is TGTGCCAGCAGCTTAGGACGGGGGACTAGCGGGAAAAGACTGTTCTTC. Protein sequence: CASSLGRGTSGKRLFF.

The J gene is TRBJ2-3, the V gene TRBV11-2; D unclear. This CDR3 spans 13 amino acids. Per the germline V gene, CDR1 is SGHAT and CDR2 is FQNNGV. V was clipped by 6 bases and J by 2 bases, with 9 bases between them. The CDR3 is CASSFDPTDTQYF. CDR3 bases: TGTGCCAGCAGTTTCGACCCCACAGATACGCAGTATTTT.

The chain uses TRBV4-3 and TRBJ2-1; TRBD2 aligns across 8 bases. CDR1 LGHNA and CDR2 YSLEER come from the germline V gene. V lost 0 bases, J lost 10 bases, and 14 bases stayed unmatched. There are 17 residues in the CDR3. The CDR3 spells CASSQDMIAGWAREQFF. The CDR3, as DNA: TGCGCCAGCAGCCAAGATATGATAGCGGGATGGGCCCGGGAGCAGTTCTTC.

The genes are TRBV7-2 and TRBJ2-1; 7 nucleotides line up with TRBD2. After removal of 7 bases from V and 5 bases from J, the junction contained 14 bases not matched to a gene. The CDR3 runs 16 residues. Germline V gene lookup returns CDR1 SGHTA and CDR2 FQGNSA. The DNA of the CDR3 is TGTGCCAGCAATTACGTGGCGGGAGAAATCAACAATGAGCAGTTCTTC. The encoded protein is CASNYVAGEINNEQFF.

The chain employs TRBV19 and TRBJ2-7, with 8 bases matching TRBD2. Germline V gives CDR1 LNHDA, CDR2 SQIVND (reference sequence). The CDR3 contains 13 residues. Trimming took 7 bases from V and 4 from J; bases not matched to a gene: 6. The CDR3 protein is CASKRGSGYEQYF. The CDR3 bases are TGTGCCAGTAAGCGGGGGAGTGGGTACGAGCAGTACTTC.

The chain is built from TRBV19 and TRBJ2-3; 16 positions agree with TRBD2. The germline V gene encodes CDR1 LNHDA and CDR2 SQIVND (reference sequence). Losses at the gene ends were 9 bases for V and 6 bases for J; bases not matched to a gene: 3. This CDR3 has 14 residues. CDR3 in DNA: TGTGCCAGCGCGGGACTAGCGGGAGGGGATACGCAGTATTTT. It codes for CASAGLAGGDTQYF.

The sample holds one count of this clone. The chain employs TRBV11-2 and TRBJ1-2; 8 bases are shared with TRBD1. V dropped 5 bases and J dropped 4; count of bases not matched to a gene: 3. Germline assignment: CDR1 SGHAT and CDR2 FQNNGV. CDR3 length: 13 residues. CDR3 sequence reads: CASSEGQGYGYTF. The CDR3 nucleotides read TGTGCCAGCAGCGAAGGACAGGGCTATGGCTACACCTTC. The complete variable domain, with remaining parts taken from reference TRBV11-2 and TRBJ1-2, reads EAGVAQSPRYKIIEKRQSVAFWCNPISGHATLYWYQQILGQGPKLLIQFQNNGVVDDSQLPKDRFSAERLKGVDSTLKIQPAKLEDSAVYLCASSEGQGYGYTFGSGTRLTVV.

The chain is built from TRBV7-9 and TRBJ1-5; 7 positions match TRBD1. The CDR3 is 16 amino acids. The V and J ends lost 5 bases and 3 bases, in that order; junction bases with no gene match: 10. Germline CDR1 SEHNR, CDR2 FQNEAQ (reference sequence). CDR3 nucleotides: TGTGCCAGCAGCCGCAAGGGGGCTAGAGACAATCAGCCCCAGCATTTT. This sequence encodes CASSRKGARDNQPQHF.

This chain links TRBV15 with TRBJ1-2; D unclear. Deletions cut 3 bases from V and 7 bases from J, with 18 bases between. The CDR3 runs to 15 residues. Germline lookup yields CDR1 LNHNV and CDR2 YYDKDF (reference sequence). The CDR3 DNA sequence: TGTGCCACCAGCAGGCTCCCAGTAAGCCTTGCTGGCTACACCTTC. The encoded protein is CATSRLPVSLAGYTF.

The genes are TRBV4-1 and TRBJ2-1; 7 nucleotides line up with TRBD1. CDR1 is MGHRA and CDR2 is YSYEKL in the germline V gene. Trimming at V came to 0 bases and at J to 4 bases, leaving 3 bases not matched to a gene. This CDR3 comprises 15 residues. The CDR3 coding sequence is TGCGCCAGCAGCCAAGAACAGGGGCCTTACAATGAGCAGTTCTTC. Translation: CASSQEQGPYNEQFF.

The V and J genes are TRBV5-6 and TRBJ1-3; D is undetermined. CDR3 length: 13 residues. The V gene's germline CDR1 is SGHDT and CDR2 YYEEEE. V was trimmed by 4 bases and J by 3 bases, leaving 8 bases between them. CDR3 sequence reads: CASSATFGNTIYF. The DNA of the CDR3 is TGTGCCAGCAGCGCAACCTTTGGAAACACCATATATTTT.

This chain connects TRBV5-1 to TRBJ1-1, with 7 bases identical to TRBD1. The CDR3 length is 14 residues. V dropped 3 bases and J dropped 5; count of bases not matched to a gene: 7. Germline assignment: CDR1 SGHRS and CDR2 YFSETQ. CDR3 sequence (DNA): TGCGCCAGCAGCTCGACGACAGGGAGTACTGAAGCTTTCTTT. Its protein is CASSSTTGSTEAFF.

The chain couples TRBV5-1 to TRBJ2-6; weak D call: TRBD1 (5 bases). Trimming stripped 1 base from V and 2 bases from J, with 10 bases between. CDR1 is SGHRS, CDR2 YFSETQ, per germline. CDR3 size: 16 residues. The CDR3 reads CASSLLKGPGANVLTF. CDR3 DNA: TGCGCCAGCAGCTTGTTAAAGGGGCCTGGGGCCAACGTCCTGACTTTC.

On this clone itself: The sample contains more than one DNA sequence encoding this CDR3. The V and J genes are TRBV2 and TRBJ2-7; D is unclear. Germline loops: CDR1 SNHLY, CDR2 FYNNEI. The CDR3 is 12 residues long. The V and J ends lost 4 bases and 2 bases respectively, with 6 bases between them. The CDR3: CASSGTAYEQYF. CDR3 bases: TGTGCCAGCAGTGGGACCGCCTACGAGCAGTACTTC.

The chain couples TRBV5-1 to TRBJ1-4; 8 bases align to TRBD1. In germline, CDR1 is SGHRS, CDR2 YFSETQ. The CDR3 is 16 residues long. J lost 4 bases, V lost 4 bases, and 9 bases had no gene match. DNA of the CDR3: TGCGCCAGCAGCAGAGAGACAGGGGCTTTTAATGAAAAACTGTTTTTT. Translated, it gives CASSRETGAFNEKLFF. The complete variable domain, with remaining parts taken from reference TRBV5-1 and TRBJ1-4, reads KAGVTQTPRYLIKTRGQQVTLSCSPISGHRSVSWYQQTPGQGLQFLFEYFSETQRNKGNFPGRFSGRQFSNSRSEMNVSTLELGDSALYLCASSRETGAFNEKLFFGSGTQLSVL.

The genes are TRBV6-6 and TRBJ2-1; TRBD2 matches at 7 bases. Germline-derived CDR1 and CDR2 are MNHNY and SVGAGI (reference sequence). V was clipped by 5 bases and J by 8 bases; unmatched bases: 9. The CDR3 consists of 14 residues. The CDR3 sequence is CASSREARLDEQFF. The CDR3 DNA follows: TGTGCCAGCAGTCGGGAGGCTCGGTTGGATGAGCAGTTCTTC.

The genes are TRBV4-1 and TRBJ2-6; unclear D gene. Per the germline V gene, CDR1 is MGHRA and CDR2 is YSYEKL. The V end lost 10 bases, the J end lost 1 base, and 8 bases lay between the germline ends. This CDR3 spans 13 amino acids. The CDR3 protein is CANLRSGANVLTF. The CDR3 nucleotides are TGCGCCAACCTCCGATCTGGGGCCAACGTCCTGACTTTC.

The chain has TRBV6-1 and TRBJ2-5, with D perhaps TRBD1 or TRBD2 (5 bases each). Germline-derived CDR1 and CDR2 are MNHNS and SASEGT. The CDR3 has 14 residues. Trimming took off 5 bases at V and 4 bases at J, with 14 bases between the two ends. The CDR3 region has the DNA TGTGCCAGCAGTCCCGGGGCCTCCGGAGAGACCCAGTACTTC. Encoded protein: CASSPGASGETQYF.

The chain employs TRBV7-9 and TRBJ2-1; 12 bases line up with TRBD2. The germline gives CDR1 SEHNR, CDR2 FQNEAQ (reference sequence). V dropped 3 bases and J dropped 6; count of bases not matched to a gene: 9. This CDR3 comprises 17 residues. The chain's CDR3 is CASSFGLAGGFGNEQFF. As DNA, the CDR3 is TGTGCCAGCAGCTTCGGGCTAGCGGGAGGGTTCGGCAATGAGCAGTTCTTC.

The chain employs TRBV27 and TRBJ2-1; 10 bases align to TRBD2. Germline CDR1 is MNHEY and CDR2 is SMNVEV (reference sequence). The length of the CDR3 is 17 residues. J was trimmed by 0 bases and V by 5 bases; bases with no gene match: 7. CDR3 in amino acids: CASSPWTSGGSYNEQFF. The DNA for the CDR3 is TGTGCCAGCAGTCCCTGGACTAGCGGCGGCTCCTACAATGAGCAGTTCTTC.